This T cell receptor (beta chain) stems from a study of CD8+CD57+ T cells in acquired aplastic anemia. Overall study: Recorded DNA amounts for sorted CD4+ and CD8+ cells had an average of 3.2 ug. CD4+ reads averaged about 11 million in healthy donors.

Looked up from germline, CDR1 is DFQATT and CDR2 is SNEGSKA (reference sequence). Trimming removed 0 bases from V and 4 bases from J; junction bases left unmatched: 11. This CDR3 has 16 amino acids. Study-level findings and limits: Controls and patients did not differ significantly in CD8+ Simpson's diversity. Some 31 CD8+ CDR3 sequences were shared between patients and controls.

The table lists this clonotype with many counts. Its antigen remains unidentified. Investigators profiled TCR beta VDJ and CDR3 from genomic DNA template. Using its own MiXCR run on the reads, TCRdb lists one record per CDR3 protein. The sample lists some 200,000 distinct CDR3 sequences, approximately 60% seen once, with 25% to 30% in the top ten. Specimen: sorted CD4+, CD8+, or CD8+CD57+ T cells (not recorded which) from PBMCs. The receptor comes from a human donor in good health. The chain uses TRBV20-1 and TRBJ2-7, with 8 bases aligning to TRBD1. This CDR3 is CSAREKETGVLYEQYF. As DNA, the CDR3 is TGCAGTGCTAGAGAGAAGGAGACAGGGGTATTGTACGAGCAGTACTTC.